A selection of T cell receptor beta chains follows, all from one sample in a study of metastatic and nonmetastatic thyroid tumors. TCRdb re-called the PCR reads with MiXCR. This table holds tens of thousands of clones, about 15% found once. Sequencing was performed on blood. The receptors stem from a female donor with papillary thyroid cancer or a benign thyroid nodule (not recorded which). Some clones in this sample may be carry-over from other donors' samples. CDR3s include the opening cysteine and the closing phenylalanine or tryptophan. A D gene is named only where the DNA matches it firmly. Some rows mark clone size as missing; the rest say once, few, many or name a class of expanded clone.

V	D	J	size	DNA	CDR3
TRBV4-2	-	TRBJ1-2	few	TGTGCCAGCAGCCGGGGAGGGGCCGTAACTCCCAACTATGGCTACACCTTC	CASSRGGAVTPNYGYTF
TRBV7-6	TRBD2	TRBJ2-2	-	TGTGCCAGCAGCTTACCCTCTGGACTAGCGGGGGTGGAGGCCGGGGAGCTGTTTTTT	CASSLPSGLAGVEAGELFF
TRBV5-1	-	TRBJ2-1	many	TGCGCCAGCGGTCGGGCCTCCTACAATGAGCAGTTCTTC	CASGRASYNEQFF
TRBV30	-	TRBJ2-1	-	TGTGCCTGGAATGAATACAATGAGCAGTTCTTC	CAWNEYNEQFF
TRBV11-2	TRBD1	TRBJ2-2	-	TGTGCCAGCAGTAAGGGTAGGGCAGGGGGCAGGAACGGGGAGCTGTTTTTT	CASSKGRAGGRNGELFF
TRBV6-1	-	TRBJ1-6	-	TGTGCCAGCAGAGTAGGGCGGGGACCATCACCCCTCCACTTT	CASRVGRGPSPLHF
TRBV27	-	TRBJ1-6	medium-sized	TGTGCCAGCAGTGTATCCCGGGGTTCACCCCTCCACTTT	CASSVSRGSPLHF
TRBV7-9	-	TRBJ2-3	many	TGTGCCAGCAGCTTAGGGGGGACACCAACGCAGTATTTT	CASSLGGTPTQYF
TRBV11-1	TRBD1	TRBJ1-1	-	TGTGCCAGCAGCTTAAGTCACTACAAGGGGGCGAACACTGAAGCTTTCTTT	CASSLSHYKGANTEAFF
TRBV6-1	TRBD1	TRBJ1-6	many	TGTGCCAGCAGGACAGGGGGGTTATATAATTCACCCCTCCACTTT	CASRTGGLYNSPLHF
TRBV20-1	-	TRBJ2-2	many	TGCAGTGCTTTGACAGGGAGGGCCGGGGAGCTGTTTTTT	CSALTGRAGELFF
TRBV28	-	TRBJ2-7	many	TGTGCCAGCAGGGTACAGGGTTTGGACGAGCAGTACTTC	CASRVQGLDEQYF
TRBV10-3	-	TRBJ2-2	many	TGTGCCACCAGGACTTCAAGCGGGGAGCTGTTTTTT	CATRTSSGELFF
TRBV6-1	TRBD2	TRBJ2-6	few	TGTGCAAGAAGTCCTGAGAGCGGGACTGGGGCCAACGTCCTGACTTTC	CARSPESGTGANVLTF
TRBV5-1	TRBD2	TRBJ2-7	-	TGCGCCAGCAGCTTGCGAAGCGCTAGCGGATCCTACGAGCAGTACTTC	CASSLRSASGSYEQYF
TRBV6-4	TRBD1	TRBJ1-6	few	TGTGCCAGCAGGCACAGGGGGGGCCCATCACCCCTCCACTTT	CASRHRGGPSPLHF
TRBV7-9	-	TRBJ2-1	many	TGTGCCAGCAGCTTGGCTGTCTCCTACAATGAGCAGTTCTTC	CASSLAVSYNEQFF
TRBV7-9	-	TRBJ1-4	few	TGTGCCAGCAGCAAATTCGTAGGTGCAACTAATGAAAAACTGTTTTTT	CASSKFVGATNEKLFF
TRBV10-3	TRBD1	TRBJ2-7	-	TGTGCCATCAGTGAGGACAGGGCATCTCGACCGATGGACTACGAGCAGTACTTC	CAISEDRASRPMDYEQYF
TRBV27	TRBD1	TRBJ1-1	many	TGTGCCAGCAGTATGGGACAGGGGTTTTACGCTTTCTTT	CASSMGQGFYAFF
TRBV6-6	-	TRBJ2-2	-	TGTGCCAGCAGTTATTGTACAGGGCCTGCGACCGGGGAGCTGTTTTTT	CASSYCTGPATGELFF
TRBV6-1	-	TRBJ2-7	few	TGTGCCAGCAGTGAAGAGGCCAGGGGTTTTCACGAGCAGTACTTC	CASSEEARGFHEQYF
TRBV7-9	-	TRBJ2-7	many	TGTGCCAGCAGTCTGTTAACCTACGAGCAGTACTTC	CASSLLTYEQYF
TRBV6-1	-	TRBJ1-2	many	TGTGCCAGCTCCAAACCCAACTATGGCTACACCTTC	CASSKPNYGYTF
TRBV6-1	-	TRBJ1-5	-	TGTGCCAGCAGAGGCGGAAACAATCAGCCCCAACATTTT	CASRGGNNQPQHF
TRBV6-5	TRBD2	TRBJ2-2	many	TGTGCCAGCAGTTACTCCGGACTAGCGGGGGGGCGCGGGGAGCTGTTTTTT	CASSYSGLAGGRGELFF
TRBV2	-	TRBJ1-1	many	TGTGCCAGCAGTGTTATAGGGGGAGACCGGTACGGCACTGAAGCTTTCTTT	CASSVIGGDRYGTEAFF
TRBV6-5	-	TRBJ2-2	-	TGTGCCAGCAGTTATCTTAACACCGGGGAGCTGTTTTTT	CASSYLNTGELFF
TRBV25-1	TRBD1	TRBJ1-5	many	TGTGCCAGCAGTCAGGGGGGTCAGCCCCAGCATTTT	CASSQGGQPQHF
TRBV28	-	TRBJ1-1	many	TGTGCCAGCAGTTTACCCAGGGGCACAGGCACTGAAGCTTTCTTT	CASSLPRGTGTEAFF
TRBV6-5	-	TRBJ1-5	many	TGTGCCAGCAGTTACGGGACACCTTATAGCAATCAGCCCCAGCATTTT	CASSYGTPYSNQPQHF
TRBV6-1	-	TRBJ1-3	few	TGTGCCAGCAGCACCGGGGAGGTGGGTGGAAACACCATATATTTT	CASSTGEVGGNTIYF
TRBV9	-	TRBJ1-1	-	TGTGCCAGCAACCGCGGGGGGGATCTTGGCACTGAAGCTTTCTTT	CASNRGGDLGTEAFF
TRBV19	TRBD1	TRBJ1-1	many	TGTGCCAGTAGTAAACACAGGGGCACTGAAGCTTTCTTT	CASSKHRGTEAFF
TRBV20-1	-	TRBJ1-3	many	TGCAGTGCTAGAGCGCAGGGTTGGAGAAACACCATATATTTT	CSARAQGWRNTIYF
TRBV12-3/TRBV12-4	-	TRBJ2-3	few	TGTGCCAGCAGTTACGGGTGGACCACAGATACGCAGTATTTT	CASSYGWTTDTQYF
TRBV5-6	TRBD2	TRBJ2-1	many	TGTGCCAGCAGCTTGTTGAGACTAGCGGGTTACAATGAGCAGTTCTTC	CASSLLRLAGYNEQFF
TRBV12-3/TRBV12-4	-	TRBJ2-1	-	TGTGCCAGCGAGCCCTCCGACCTTAATGAGCAGTTCTTC	CASEPSDLNEQFF
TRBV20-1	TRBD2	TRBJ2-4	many	TGCAGTGCTAGAGATTTAGCGGGGGGCCCCCTAGCCAAAAACATTCAGTACTTC	CSARDLAGGPLAKNIQYF
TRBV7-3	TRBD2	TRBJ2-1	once	TGTGCCAGCAGCTTAACTGGGACTAGCTGTTTTTACAATGAGCAGTTCTTC	CASSLTGTSCFYNEQFF
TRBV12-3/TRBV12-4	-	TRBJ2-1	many	TGTGCCAGCAGTTTAGTCTTTGGTGTTTACAATGAGCAGTTCTTC	CASSLVFGVYNEQFF
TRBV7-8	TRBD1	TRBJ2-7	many	TGTGCCAGCAGCTCCGATACAGGGGGCACCTACGAGCAGTACTTC	CASSSDTGGTYEQYF
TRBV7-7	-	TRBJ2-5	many	TGTGCTAGCAGCTTACAGGGCGTCCAAGAGACCCAGTACTTC	CASSLQGVQETQYF
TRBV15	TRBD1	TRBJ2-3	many	TGTGCCACCTCAGGGGGCGCAGATACGCAGTATTTT	CATSGGADTQYF
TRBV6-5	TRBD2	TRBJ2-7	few	TGTTCCAGCAGTTCCGGGACTAGCTCCTACGAGCACTACTTC	CSSSSGTSSYEHYF
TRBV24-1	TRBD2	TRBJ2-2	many	TGTGCCACCAGTGATAACTCAGCGGGAGTTCACACCGGGGAGCTGTTTTTT	CATSDNSAGVHTGELFF
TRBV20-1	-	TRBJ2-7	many	TGCAGTGCTAGCGGGATGCCCTACGAGCAGTACTTC	CSASGMPYEQYF
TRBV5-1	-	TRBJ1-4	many	TGCGCCAGCAGCCCCGGAGACAGGCTGGATGGGGAAAAACTGTTTTTT	CASSPGDRLDGEKLFF
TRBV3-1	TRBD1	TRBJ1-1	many	TGTGCCAGCAGCCAAGGGGACAGGGGGCACACTGAAGCTTTCTTT	CASSQGDRGHTEAFF
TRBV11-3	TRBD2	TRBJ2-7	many	TGTGCCAGCAGCCTCGGACTAGCGGGGGTGTACGAGCAGTACTTC	CASSLGLAGVYEQYF
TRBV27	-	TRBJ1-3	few	TGTGCCAGTCACTCGGGGAGTGGCTCTGGAAACACCATATATTTT	CASHSGSGSGNTIYF
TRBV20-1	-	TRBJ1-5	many	TGCAGTGCCGGACAGATCAATCAGCCCCAGCATTTT	CSAGQINQPQHF
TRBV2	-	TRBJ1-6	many	TGTGCCAGCAGTGTGAGAGGGCTGGGTTCACCCCTCCACTTT	CASSVRGLGSPLHF
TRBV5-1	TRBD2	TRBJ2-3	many	TGCGCCAGCAGCCCCGGGACTAGCGGGAGATGGGGCACAGATACGCAGTATTTT	CASSPGTSGRWGTDTQYF
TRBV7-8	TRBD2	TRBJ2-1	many	TGTGCCAGCAGCTTACCCCCCCTAGCGGCAAGCTCCTACAATGAGCAGTTCTTC	CASSLPPLAASSYNEQFF
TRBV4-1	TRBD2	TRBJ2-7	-	TGCGCCAGCAGCCTAGTTCCTAGCGGGACCTACGAGCAGTACTTC	CASSLVPSGTYEQYF
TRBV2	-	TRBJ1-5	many	TGTGCCAGCGAGGGGGGATTAAGACAGCCCCAGCATTTT	CASEGGLRQPQHF
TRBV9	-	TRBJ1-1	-	TGTGCCAGCAGCGTCGGGTGGGGAGCGCGGAACACTGAAGCTTTCTTT	CASSVGWGARNTEAFF